This T cell receptor (beta chain) was sequenced for a study of T cell responses to AZD1222 COVID-19 vaccine. With 4 bases clipped from V and 3 bases from J, the junction kept 9 bases outside the gene matches. The CDR3 has 15 residues. Germline assignment: CDR1 LGHNA and CDR2 YNFKEQ. Repertoires were generated with immunoSEQ multiplex PCR, while TCRdb's copy carries only in-frame clones and drops some. The data show 130,000 to 150,000 clones, with around nine tenths seen just once and less than 5.5% held by the top ten. The sample consisted of peripheral blood, taken on day 0 of AZD1222 vaccination. This receptor was taken from an adult in good health. V and J are TRBV4-2 and TRBJ2-7, with 7 bases fitting TRBD2. CDR3 in DNA: TGTGCCAGCAGCCCTGCTGGGCTAGCGGTCTACGAGCAGTACTTC. Its protein product is CASSPAGLAVYEQYF.